The subject of this entry is one T cell receptor (beta chain). The sample belongs to a study of somatic mutations in cytotoxic T cells in rheumatoid arthritis. The V gene's germline CDR1 is SQVTM and CDR2 ANQGSEA. The V end lost 6 bases, the J end lost 0 bases, and 14 bases lay between the germline ends. The CDR3 extends over 14 amino acids. Assay: immunoSEQ multiplex PCR; the TCRdb copy retains only in-frame clones and omits some. The data contain about 10,000 clones, approximately 80% of them singletons. This clonotype originated in an adult with rheumatoid arthritis. The V and J genes are TRBV29-1 and TRBJ1-1, with unresolved D. The sequencing sample was made of CD8+ T cells sorted from blood. The CDR3 loop is CSVPKSRMNTEAFF. Written as DNA, the CDR3 is TGCAGCGTGCCCAAGAGTAGAATGAACACTGAAGCTTTCTTT.